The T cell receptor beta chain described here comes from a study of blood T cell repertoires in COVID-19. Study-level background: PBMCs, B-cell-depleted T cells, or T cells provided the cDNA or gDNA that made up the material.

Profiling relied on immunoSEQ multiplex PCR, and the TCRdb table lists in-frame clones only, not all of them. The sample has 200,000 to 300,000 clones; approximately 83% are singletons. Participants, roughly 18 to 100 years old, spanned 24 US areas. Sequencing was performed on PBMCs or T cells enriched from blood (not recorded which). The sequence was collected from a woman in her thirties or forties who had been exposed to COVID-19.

CDR3: CASSQVRQGMDYNSPLHF. CDR3 nucleotide sequence: TGCGCCAGCAGCCAAGTCAGACAGGGGATGGACTATAATTCACCCCTCCACTTT. The J gene is TRBJ1-6, the V gene TRBV4-1, with 8 nucleotides matching TRBD1. Germline V gene sequence: CDR1 MGHRA, CDR2 YSYEKL. The CDR3 extends over 18 amino acids. J gave up 3 bases and V 1 base, and 8 bases lay outside the gene matches.